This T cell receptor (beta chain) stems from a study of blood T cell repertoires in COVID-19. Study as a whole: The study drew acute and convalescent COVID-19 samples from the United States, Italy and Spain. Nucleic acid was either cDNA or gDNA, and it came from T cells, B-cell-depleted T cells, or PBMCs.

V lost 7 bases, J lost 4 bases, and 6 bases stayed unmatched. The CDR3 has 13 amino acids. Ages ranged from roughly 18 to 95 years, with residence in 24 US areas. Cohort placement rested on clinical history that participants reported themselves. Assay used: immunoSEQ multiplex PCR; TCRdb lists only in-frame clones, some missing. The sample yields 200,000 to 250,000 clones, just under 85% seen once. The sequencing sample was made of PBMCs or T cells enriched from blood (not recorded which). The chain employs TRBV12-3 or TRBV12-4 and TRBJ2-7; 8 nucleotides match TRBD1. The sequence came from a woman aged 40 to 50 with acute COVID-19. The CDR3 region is CASKRTGLYEQYF. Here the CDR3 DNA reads TGTGCCAGCAAAAGGACAGGGTTATACGAGCAGTACTTC.